The next 22 T cell receptor beta chains were all read from a single sample in a study of blood T cell repertoires in COVID-19. Assay: immunoSEQ multiplex PCR; the TCRdb copy retains only in-frame clones and omits some. The table lists over 250,000 clones, 70% to 80% of them singletons, with about 3.5% in the top ten. The specimen was peripheral blood. These TCRs come from a woman at least 80 years old with acute or convalescent COVID-19.

The V and J genes are TRBV7-9 and TRBJ1-2; D is undetermined. The CDR3 length is 15 residues. The V and J ends lost 6 bases and 2 bases respectively, with 16 bases between them. Per the germline V gene, CDR1 is SEHNR and CDR2 is FQNEAQ (reference sequence). The CDR3 bases are TGTGCCAGCAGACCGACTTTCCTCTTCAACTATGGCTACACCTTC. Protein sequence: CASRPTFLFNYGYTF.

The V gene is TRBV9, the J gene TRBJ1-3, with no clear D. The germline gives CDR1 SGDLS, CDR2 YYNGEE. The CDR3 has 15 amino acids. Trimming took 0 bases from V and 4 from J, leaving 11 bases between them. CDR3 coding DNA: TGTGCCAGCAGCGTAGGGTCTTCGGGAGGAAACACCATATATTTT. Translated: CASSVGSSGGNTIYF. Full variable domain (remainder filled in from reference TRBV9 and TRBJ1-3): DSGVTQTPKHLITATGQRVTLRCSPRSGDLSVYWYQQSLDQGLQFLIQYYNGEERAKGNILERFSAQQFPDLHSELNLSSLELGDSALYFCASSVGSSGGNTIYFGEGSWLTVV.

The chain combines TRBV19 with TRBJ1-6; TRBD1 agrees at 8 bases. The germline V gene encodes CDR1 LNHDA and CDR2 SQIVND (reference sequence). CDR3 length: 15 residues. Trimming took 4 bases from V and 7 from J; bases not matched to a gene: 6. The CDR3 sequence: CASSRSTGENSPLHF. DNA of the CDR3: TGTGCCAGTAGTAGGTCGACAGGGGAAAATTCACCCCTCCACTTT.

The V and J genes are TRBV2 and TRBJ1-6, with D perhaps TRBD1 (6 bases). Germline V gives CDR1 SNHLY, CDR2 FYNNEI. Trimming stripped 6 bases from V and 8 bases from J, with 14 bases between. The CDR3 has 14 residues. CDR3 residues: CASRNRVRDSPLHF. The CDR3 DNA reads as TGTGCCAGCAGGAACAGGGTTAGGGATTCACCCCTCCACTTT.

The genes are TRBV5-4 and TRBJ1-2; 7 nucleotides align to TRBD1. The junction had 9 bases not matched to a gene; V was cut back by 8 bases and J by 2 bases. This CDR3 is 14 amino acids long. Germline V CDR1 and CDR2: SGHNT, YYREEE (reference sequence). The CDR3 DNA follows: TGTGCCAGTAAGACAGGGTCGAGCAACTATGGCTACACCTTC. Protein: CASKTGSSNYGYTF.

The chain links TRBV21-1 to TRBJ1-3; the table's D gene call, TRBD1, was not cross checked with the DNA. TRBV21-1 is shown as a pseudogene. This CDR3 has 18 residues. CDR3 in DNA: TGTGCCAGCAGCAAAGTGGGGCAGGGCCTTTCCTCTGGAAACACCATATATTTT. Its translation is CASSKVGQGLSSGNTIYF.

This chain uses TRBV5-1 with TRBJ2-1; 12 bases line up with TRBD2. Germline V CDR1 and CDR2: SGHRS, YFSETQ. The CDR3 extends over 15 amino acids. The V gene end was trimmed by 5 bases and the J gene end by 7 bases; junction bases not matched to a gene: 7. Written as DNA, the CDR3 is TGCGCCAGCAGTTTCTCGCTAGCGGGAGGGAATGAGCAGTTCTTC. This codes for CASSFSLAGGNEQFF.

J is TRBJ1-1 and V is TRBV6-5; 7 bases fit TRBD1. Germline lookup yields CDR1 MNHEY and CDR2 SVGAGI. V shed 6 bases and J 7 bases; nucleotides not matched to a gene: 5. This CDR3 region has 12 residues. This CDR3 reads CASSLNRGEAFF. CDR3 nucleotides: TGTGCCAGCAGCCTAAACAGGGGTGAAGCTTTCTTT.

CDR3 region: CASSIGLGGYNEQFF. The CDR3 bases are TGTGCCAGTAGTATTGGGCTTGGAGGATACAATGAGCAGTTCTTC. This chain joins TRBV19 and TRBJ2-1; tentatively, D is TRBD2 (5 bases). This CDR3 has 15 residues. Germline CDR1 reads LNHDA; CDR2 reads SQIVND (reference sequence). Trimming removed 3 bases at V and 4 bases at J, with 13 bases between.

The chain couples TRBV7-6 to TRBJ2-5, with D possibly TRBD1 on 6 matching bases. This CDR3 contains 14 residues. The V gene lost 6 bases and the J gene lost 6 bases, with 17 bases spanning the gap. Germline CDR1 is SGHVS and CDR2 is FNYEAQ. CDR3 coding DNA: TGTGCCAGCAGGAGGGGCGCAGGGGTTAAGACCCAGTACTTC. As protein: CASRRGAGVKTQYF.

The rearrangement uses TRBV19 and TRBJ2-7; weak D call: TRBD1 (5 bases). Trimming cost V 6 bases and J 0 bases, with 15 bases left between them. The CDR3 length is 15 residues. Germline V CDR1 and CDR2: LNHDA, SQIVND (reference sequence). CDR3 sequence: CASSRVFKSSYEQYF. The CDR3 nucleotides read TGTGCCAGTAGCAGGGTCTTCAAAAGCTCCTACGAGCAGTACTTC.

The chain couples TRBV4-1 to TRBJ1-5, with a possible D match to TRBD1 (6 bases). The germline V gene has CDR1 MGHRA and CDR2 YSYEKL. The CDR3 consists of 16 residues. V lost 0 bases, J lost 6 bases, and 15 bases lay in between. This CDR3 reads CASSQDQNQGSQPQHF. The CDR3 DNA is TGCGCCAGCAGCCAAGATCAGAACCAGGGGAGTCAGCCCCAGCATTTT.

This clone was detected ten times or more. The rearrangement joins TRBV6-5 to TRBJ2-1; TRBD2 matches 11 bases. V was clipped by 8 bases and J by 4 bases; unmatched bases: 7. The CDR3 length is 15 residues. Germline assignment: CDR1 MNHEY and CDR2 SVGAGI. CDR3 nucleotides: TGTGCCAGCTATATGCTAGCGGGAGGTTACAATGAGCAGTTCTTC. Translated: CASYMLAGGYNEQFF.

With regard to this clone: A read error may account for a junction end that differs from germline. Other DNA sequences from this sample encode an identical CDR3 as well. The chain has TRBV6-2 or TRBV6-3 and TRBJ1-5, with D unclear. CDR1 MNHEY and CDR2 SVGEGT come from the germline V gene. The CDR3 sequence is 14 residues long. CDR3 loop: CASSYGGVGQPQHF. Written as DNA, the CDR3 is TGTGCTAGCAGTTACGGCGGGGTCGGGCAGCCCCAGCATTTT.

The rearrangement uses TRBV10-3 and TRBJ1-5, with a weak D call TRBD1 (6 bases). From germline, CDR1 is ENHRY and CDR2 SYGVKD. Trimming left V 4 bases short and J 6 bases short, with 13 bases between. The CDR3 loop spans 14 amino acids. The CDR3 protein is CAISASGDGQPQHF. Written as DNA, the CDR3 is TGTGCCATCAGTGCATCAGGGGATGGTCAGCCCCAGCATTTT.

The V and J genes are TRBV3-1 (or the pseudogene TRBV3-2) and TRBJ2-3; the match to TRBD2 covers 10 bases. This CDR3 is 19 amino acids long. CDR1 and CDR2 from the germline V gene are LGHDT and YNNKEL (reference sequence). V was pared by 1 base and J by 5 bases, with 15 bases of the junction left unmatched. The CDR3 nucleotides read TGTGCCAGCAGCCAAGTAGTTGCGGGTAGCGGGGGGTTCGGAGATACGCAGTATTTT. This codes for CASSQVVAGSGGFGDTQYF.

This clone occurred once. The chain combines TRBV5-1 with TRBJ2-7; 9 positions match TRBD2. Germline V gene lookup returns CDR1 SGHRS and CDR2 YFSETQ. V lost 3 bases to trimming and J lost 4 bases; unmatched junction nucleotides: 5. The CDR3 runs to 14 residues. The CDR3 nucleotides read TGCGCCAGCAGCTCACTCGGACTAGCGTACGAGCAGTACTTC. Translation gives CASSSLGLAYEQYF. Using reference TRBV5-1 and TRBJ2-7 for the parts outside the CDR3, the full variable domain is KAGVTQTPRYLIKTRGQQVTLSCSPISGHRSVSWYQQTPGQGLQFLFEYFSETQRNKGNFPGRFSGRQFSNSRSEMNVSTLELGDSALYLCASSSLGLAYEQYFGPGTRLTVT.

This clone was seen once. The genes are TRBV7-2 and TRBJ1-4; 7 bases fit TRBD1. V gave up 1 base and J gave up 4 bases; unmatched junction bases: 6. The CDR3 is 16 amino acids. CDR1 and CDR2 from the germline V gene are SGHTA and FQGNSA. The CDR3 loop reads CASSLGPGTVNEKLFF. In DNA, the CDR3 is TGTGCCAGCAGCTTAGGTCCCGGGACAGTTAATGAAAAACTGTTTTTT.

V usage is TRBV10-3 and J usage is TRBJ1-3, with a tentative D call TRBD1 (6 bases). The germline V gene has CDR1 ENHRY and CDR2 SYGVKD. V dropped 7 bases and J dropped 0 bases, with 13 bases sitting between them. This CDR3 has 15 residues. CDR3 region: CAITRDTFSGNTIYF. In nucleotides, the CDR3 is TGTGCCATCACCCGGGACACCTTCTCTGGAAACACCATATATTTT.

V gene TRBV19 combines with J gene TRBJ1-4, with 7 positions matching TRBD1. Germline assignment: CDR1 LNHDA and CDR2 SQIVND (reference sequence). The CDR3 extends over 14 amino acids. The trim removed 9 bases at V and 4 bases at J, leaving 8 bases unmatched. CDR3: CASVAGTVNEKLFF. CDR3 sequence (DNA): TGTGCCAGCGTCGCCGGGACAGTTAATGAAAAACTGTTTTTT.

The V and J genes are TRBV5-4 and TRBJ2-3, with D possibly TRBD2 on 6 matching bases. The CDR3 runs to 15 residues. Germline V gives CDR1 SGHNT, CDR2 YYREEE (reference sequence). V was clipped by 2 bases and J by 7 bases, with 17 bases between them. CDR3 in DNA: TGTGCCAGCAGCTTCAGGACGGGGGTCATGAATACGCAGTATTTT. This encodes CASSFRTGVMNTQYF.

The V and J genes are TRBV2 and TRBJ1-1; 8 bases are shared with TRBD1. V trimming: 8 bases; J trimming: 8 bases; junction bases outside the gene matches: 13. The CDR3 covers 14 residues. CDR1 is SNHLY, CDR2 FYNNEI, per germline. The CDR3 protein is CASVLSQGAMEAFF. Written as DNA, the CDR3 is TGTGCCAGCGTTCTGTCCCAGGGGGCGATGGAAGCTTTCTTT.